This T cell receptor (beta chain) was sequenced for a study of blood T cells in healthy people across ages. The sample holds many counts of this clonotype. Its antigen is still unknown. Alongside a J-beta primer mix, a sample-barcoded 5' primer served in a second PCR lasting about 7 to 12 cycles. TCRdb reprocessed the 5' RACE reads via MiXCR and lists one record per CDR3 protein. The data hold 500,000 to 700,000 distinct CDR3 sequences, with about 28% observed a single time. Notes on the study in general: Unsorted PBMC input precluded a conclusive naive versus antigen-experienced comparison.

This sequence originates from a woman over 75 in good health. Sequencing was performed on blood.

The CDR3 DNA reads TGTGCCAGCAGCTCCCGGGACAGGGGCGGCCAAGAGACCCAGTACTTC. Protein sequence: CASSSRDRGGQETQYF. The rearrangement joins TRBV7-2 to TRBJ2-5, with 10 bases aligning to TRBD1. V dropped 4 bases and J dropped 1; count of bases not matched to a gene: 6. Germline V gives CDR1 SGHTA, CDR2 FQGNSA. This CDR3 is 16 amino acids long.